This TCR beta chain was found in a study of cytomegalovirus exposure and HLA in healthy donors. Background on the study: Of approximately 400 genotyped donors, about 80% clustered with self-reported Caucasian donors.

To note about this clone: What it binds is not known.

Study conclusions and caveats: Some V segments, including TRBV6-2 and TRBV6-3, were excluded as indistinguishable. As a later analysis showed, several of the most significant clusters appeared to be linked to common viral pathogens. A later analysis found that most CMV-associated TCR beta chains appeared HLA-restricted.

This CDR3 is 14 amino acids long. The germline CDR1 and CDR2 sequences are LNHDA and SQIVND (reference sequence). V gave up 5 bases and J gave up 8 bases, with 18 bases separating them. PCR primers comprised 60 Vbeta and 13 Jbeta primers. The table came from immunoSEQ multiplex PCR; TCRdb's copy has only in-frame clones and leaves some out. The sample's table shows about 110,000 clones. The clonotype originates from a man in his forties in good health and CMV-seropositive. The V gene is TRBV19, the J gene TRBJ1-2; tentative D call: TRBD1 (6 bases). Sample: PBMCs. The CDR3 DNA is TGTGCCAGTAGTCTGACAGGCGTTGGAGGCGGCTACACCTTC. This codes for CASSLTGVGGGYTF.